This record concerns one T cell receptor (beta chain) sequence. Its antigen is not known. The sample originates from a study of cytomegalovirus exposure and HLA in healthy donors. Vbeta (60) and Jbeta (13) primers were used in the PCR. The data were produced by immunoSEQ multiplex PCR, yet TCRdb's version contains in-frame clones alone and is incomplete. The sample comprises tens of thousands of clones, roughly 87% of which are singletons, and approximately 11% rests with the top ten. Overall study results and limits: The study dropped some indistinguishable V segments, TRBV6-2 and TRBV6-3 among them. Available immune exposure information was restricted to CMV serostatus only.

Germline V gives CDR1 SGHTA, CDR2 FQGNSA. The trim removed 0 bases at V and 3 bases at J, leaving 10 bases unmatched. This CDR3 region has 20 residues. What was sequenced was PBMCs. The sequence came from a female donor in good health and CMV-seronegative. The chain carries TRBV7-2 and TRBJ2-5, with 16 positions matching TRBD2. The CDR3 is CASSLAYPGTSGREEETQYF. CDR3 coding DNA: TGTGCCAGCAGCTTAGCCTACCCTGGGACTAGCGGGAGGGAGGAAGAGACCCAGTACTTC.